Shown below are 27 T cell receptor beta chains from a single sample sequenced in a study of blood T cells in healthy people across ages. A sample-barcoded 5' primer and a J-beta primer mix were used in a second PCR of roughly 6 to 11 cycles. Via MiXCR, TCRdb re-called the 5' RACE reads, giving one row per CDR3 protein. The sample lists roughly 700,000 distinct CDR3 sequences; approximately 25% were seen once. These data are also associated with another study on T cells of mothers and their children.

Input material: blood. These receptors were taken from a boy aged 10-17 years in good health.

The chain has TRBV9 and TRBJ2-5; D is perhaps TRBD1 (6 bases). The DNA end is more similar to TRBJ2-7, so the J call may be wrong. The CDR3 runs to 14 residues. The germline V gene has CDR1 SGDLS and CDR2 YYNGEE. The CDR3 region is CASSPTAGDHEQYF. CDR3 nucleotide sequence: TGTGCCAGCAGCCCCACGGCAGGGGACCACGAGCAGTACTTC.

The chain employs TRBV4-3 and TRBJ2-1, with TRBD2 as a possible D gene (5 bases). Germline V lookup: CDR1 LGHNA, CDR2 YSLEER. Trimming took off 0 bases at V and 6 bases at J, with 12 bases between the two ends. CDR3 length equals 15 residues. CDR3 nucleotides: TGCGCCAGCAGCCAAGAAGACGGGGTACCCAATGAGCAGTTCTTC. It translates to CASSQEDGVPNEQFF.

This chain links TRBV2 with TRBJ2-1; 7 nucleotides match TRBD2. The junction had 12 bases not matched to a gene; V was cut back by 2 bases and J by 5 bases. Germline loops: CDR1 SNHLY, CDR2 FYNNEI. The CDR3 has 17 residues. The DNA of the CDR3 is TGTGCCAGCAGTGAATGGAGCGGGATGCTTATACACAATGAGCAGTTCTTC. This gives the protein CASSEWSGMLIHNEQFF. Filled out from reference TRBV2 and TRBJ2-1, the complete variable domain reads EPEVTQTPSHQVTQMGQEVILRCVPISNHLYFYWYRQILGQKVEFLVSFYNNEISEKSEIFDDQFSVERPDGSNFTLKIRSTKLEDSAMYFCASSEWSGMLIHNEQFFGPGTRLTVL.

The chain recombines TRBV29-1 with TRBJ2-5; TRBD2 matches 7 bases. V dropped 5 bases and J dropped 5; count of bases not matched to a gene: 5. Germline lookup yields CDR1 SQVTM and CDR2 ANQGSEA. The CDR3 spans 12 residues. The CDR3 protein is CSVTGGTETQYF. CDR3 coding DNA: TGCAGCGTTACCGGGGGGACGGAGACCCAGTACTTC.

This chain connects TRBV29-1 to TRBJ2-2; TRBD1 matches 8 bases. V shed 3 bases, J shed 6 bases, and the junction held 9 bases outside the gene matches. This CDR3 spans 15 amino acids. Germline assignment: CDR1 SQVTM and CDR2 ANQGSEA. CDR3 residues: CSVELGQGAPGELFF. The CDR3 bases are TGCAGCGTTGAGTTAGGACAGGGAGCACCCGGGGAGCTGTTTTTT.

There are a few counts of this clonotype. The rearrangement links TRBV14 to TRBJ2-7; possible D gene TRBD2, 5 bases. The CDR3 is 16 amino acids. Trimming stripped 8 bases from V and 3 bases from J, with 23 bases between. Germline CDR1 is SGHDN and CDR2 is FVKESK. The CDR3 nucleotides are TGTGCCAGCGCACCGGCACAAGGGAGCCGGGTCTACGAGCAGTACTTC. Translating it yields CASAPAQGSRVYEQYF.

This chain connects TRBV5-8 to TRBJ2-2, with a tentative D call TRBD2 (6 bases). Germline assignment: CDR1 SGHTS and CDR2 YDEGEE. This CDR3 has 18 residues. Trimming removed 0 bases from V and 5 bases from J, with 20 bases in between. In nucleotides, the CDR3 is TGTGCCAGCAGCTTGGACCCACTAGCTGTTTGGTTGACCGGGGAGCTGTTTTTT. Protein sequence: CASSLDPLAVWLTGELFF.

CDR3 protein: CASSQRLASNNEQFF. As DNA, the CDR3 is TGTGCCAGCAGCCAAAGGCTAGCGTCGAACAATGAGCAGTTCTTC. This chain uses TRBV3-1 with TRBJ2-1; D possibly corresponds to TRBD2 (6 bases). V dropped 2 bases and J dropped 5 bases, with 13 bases sitting between them. CDR1 and CDR2 (germline): LGHDT, YNNKEL (reference sequence). This CDR3 has 15 amino acids.

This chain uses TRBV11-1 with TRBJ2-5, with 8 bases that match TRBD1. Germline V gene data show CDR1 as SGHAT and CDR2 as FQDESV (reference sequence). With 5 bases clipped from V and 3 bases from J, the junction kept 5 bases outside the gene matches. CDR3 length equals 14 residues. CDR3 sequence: CASSRQGWEETQYF. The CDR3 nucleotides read TGTGCCAGCAGCCGACAGGGGTGGGAAGAGACCCAGTACTTC.

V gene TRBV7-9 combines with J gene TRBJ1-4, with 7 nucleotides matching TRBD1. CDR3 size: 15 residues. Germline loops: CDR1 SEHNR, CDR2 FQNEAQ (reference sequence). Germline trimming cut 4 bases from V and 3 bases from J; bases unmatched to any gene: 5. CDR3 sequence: CASSSRQGPNEKLFF. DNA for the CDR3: TGTGCCAGCAGCTCCCGACAGGGACCTAATGAAAAACTGTTTTTT. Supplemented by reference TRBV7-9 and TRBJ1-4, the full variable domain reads DTGVSQNPRHKITKRGQNVTFRCDPISEHNRLYWYRQTLGQGPEFLTYFQNEAQLEKSRLLSDRFSAERPKGSFSTLEIQRTEQGDSAMYLCASSSRQGPNEKLFFGSGTQLSVL.

This chain's CDR3 is CASSLPDPWEETQYF. Written as DNA, the CDR3 is TGTGCCAGCAGCTTGCCGGATCCTTGGGAAGAGACCCAGTACTTC. The chain has TRBV5-6 and TRBJ2-5; D uncertain. There are 15 residues in the CDR3. V lost 1 base to trimming and J lost 3 bases, with 13 bases between them. Germline CDR1 is SGHDT and CDR2 is YYEEEE.

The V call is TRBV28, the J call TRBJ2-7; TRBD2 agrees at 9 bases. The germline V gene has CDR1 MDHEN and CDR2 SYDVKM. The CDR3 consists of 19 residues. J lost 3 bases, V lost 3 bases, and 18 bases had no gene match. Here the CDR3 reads CASSLDGLAGNPKHYEQYF. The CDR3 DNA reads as TGTGCCAGCAGTTTGGATGGGCTAGCGGGAAACCCAAAACACTACGAGCAGTACTTC.

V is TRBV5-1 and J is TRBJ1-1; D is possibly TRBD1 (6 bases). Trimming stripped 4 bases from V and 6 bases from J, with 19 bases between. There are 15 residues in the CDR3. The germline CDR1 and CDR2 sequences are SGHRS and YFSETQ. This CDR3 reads CASSPGQGRVSEAFF. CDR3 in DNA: TGCGCCAGCAGCCCGGGCCAGGGGCGGGTTTCTGAAGCTTTCTTT. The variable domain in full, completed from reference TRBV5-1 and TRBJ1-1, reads KAGVTQTPRYLIKTRGQQVTLSCSPISGHRSVSWYQQTPGQGLQFLFEYFSETQRNKGNFPGRFSGRQFSNSRSEMNVSTLELGDSALYLCASSPGQGRVSEAFFGQGTRLTVV.

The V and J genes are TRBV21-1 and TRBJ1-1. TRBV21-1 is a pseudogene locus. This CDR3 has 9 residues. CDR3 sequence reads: CARRTAAFF. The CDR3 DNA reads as TGTGCCAGGCGGACGGCAGCTTTCTTT.

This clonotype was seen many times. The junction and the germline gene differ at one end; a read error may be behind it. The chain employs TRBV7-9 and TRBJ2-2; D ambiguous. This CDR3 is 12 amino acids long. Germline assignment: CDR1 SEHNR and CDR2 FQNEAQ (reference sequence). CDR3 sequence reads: CASSLEGGELFF. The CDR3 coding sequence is TGTGCCAGCAGTTTAGAAGGGGGGGAGCTGTTTTTT. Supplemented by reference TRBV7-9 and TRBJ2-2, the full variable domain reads DTGVSQNPRHKITKRGQNVTFRCDPISEHNRLYWYRQTLGQGPEFLTYFQNEAQLEKSRLLSDRFSAERPKGSFSTLEIQRTEQGDSAMYLCASSLEGGELFFGEGSRLTVL.

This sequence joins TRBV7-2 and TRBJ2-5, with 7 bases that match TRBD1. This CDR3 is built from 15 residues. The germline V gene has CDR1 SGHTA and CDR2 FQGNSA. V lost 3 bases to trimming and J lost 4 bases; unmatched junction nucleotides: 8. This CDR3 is CASSFQQGERETQYF. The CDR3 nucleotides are TGTGCCAGCAGCTTCCAGCAGGGGGAGAGAGAGACCCAGTACTTC.

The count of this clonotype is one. As DNA, the CDR3 is TGTGCCAGCACTAAGGACAGTTACAATGAGCAGTTCTTC. Residues: CASTKDSYNEQFF. V gene TRBV6-5 combines with J gene TRBJ2-1; D possibly corresponds to TRBD1 (6 bases). The CDR3 runs to 13 residues. CDR1 is MNHEY, CDR2 SVGAGI, per germline. Trimming pared 7 bases from V and 4 bases from J, leaving 11 bases between.

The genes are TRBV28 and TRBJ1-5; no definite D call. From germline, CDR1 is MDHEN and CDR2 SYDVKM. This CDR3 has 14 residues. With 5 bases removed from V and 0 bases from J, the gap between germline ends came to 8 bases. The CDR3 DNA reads TGTGCCAGCAGTGACGGACTTAGCAATCAGCCCCAGCATTTT. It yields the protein CASSDGLSNQPQHF.

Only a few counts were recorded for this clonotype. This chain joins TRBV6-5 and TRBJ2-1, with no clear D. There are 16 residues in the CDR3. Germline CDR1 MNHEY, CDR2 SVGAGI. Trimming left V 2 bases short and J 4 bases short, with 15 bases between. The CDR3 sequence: CASSYVSRSLYNEQFF. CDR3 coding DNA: TGTGCCAGCAGTTACGTTTCAAGGTCCCTATACAATGAGCAGTTCTTC.

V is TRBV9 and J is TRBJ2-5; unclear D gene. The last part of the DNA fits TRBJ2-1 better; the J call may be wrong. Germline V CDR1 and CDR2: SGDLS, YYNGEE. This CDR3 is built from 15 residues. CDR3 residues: CASSVSTRLSNEQFF. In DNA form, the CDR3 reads TGTGCCAGCAGCGTTTCAACGAGACTTAGCAATGAGCAGTTCTTC.

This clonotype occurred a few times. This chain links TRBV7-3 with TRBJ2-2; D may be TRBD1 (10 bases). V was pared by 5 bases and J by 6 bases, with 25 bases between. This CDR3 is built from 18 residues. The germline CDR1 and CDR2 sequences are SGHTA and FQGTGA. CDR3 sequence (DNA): TGTGCCAGCAGCGCCCGGGACAGGGGACTAGCATTACCCGGGGAGCTGTTTTTT. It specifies CASSARDRGLALPGELFF.

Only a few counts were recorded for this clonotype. The CDR3 coding sequence is TGTGCCAGCAGCTTAAGCTATGTAGAGACCCAGTACTTC. This gives the protein CASSLSYVETQYF. V is TRBV7-8 and J is TRBJ2-5; D is ambiguous. Germline V gene data show CDR1 as SGHVS and CDR2 as FQNEAQ. This CDR3 region has 13 residues. Trimming left V 2 bases short and J 4 bases short, with 8 bases between.

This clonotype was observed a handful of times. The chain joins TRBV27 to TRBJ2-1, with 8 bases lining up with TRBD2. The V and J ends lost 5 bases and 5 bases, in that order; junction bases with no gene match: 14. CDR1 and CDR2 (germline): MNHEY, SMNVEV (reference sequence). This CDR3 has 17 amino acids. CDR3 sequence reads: CASSLLSGLASNNEQFF. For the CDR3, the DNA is TGTGCCAGCAGTCTTCTCTCCGGACTAGCCTCTAACAATGAGCAGTTCTTC.

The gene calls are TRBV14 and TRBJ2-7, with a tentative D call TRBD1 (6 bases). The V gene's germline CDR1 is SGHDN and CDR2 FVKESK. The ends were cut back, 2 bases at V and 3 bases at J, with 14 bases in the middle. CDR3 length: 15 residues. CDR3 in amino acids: CASSQSEQGLYEQYF. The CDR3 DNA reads TGTGCCAGCAGCCAATCGGAACAGGGCCTCTACGAGCAGTACTTC.

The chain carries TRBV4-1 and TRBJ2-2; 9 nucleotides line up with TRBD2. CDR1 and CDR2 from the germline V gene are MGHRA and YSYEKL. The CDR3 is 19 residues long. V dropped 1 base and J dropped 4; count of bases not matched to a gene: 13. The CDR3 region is CASSQGGRLAARGTGELFF. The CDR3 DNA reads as TGCGCCAGCAGCCAAGGAGGTCGACTAGCGGCGAGAGGCACCGGGGAGCTGTTTTTT.

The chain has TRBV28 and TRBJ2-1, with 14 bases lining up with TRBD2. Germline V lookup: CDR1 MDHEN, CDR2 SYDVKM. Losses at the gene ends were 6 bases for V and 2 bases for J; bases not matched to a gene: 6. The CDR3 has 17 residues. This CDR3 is CASRPRTSGRTYNEQFF. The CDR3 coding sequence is TGTGCCAGCAGACCAAGGACTAGCGGGAGGACCTACAATGAGCAGTTCTTC.

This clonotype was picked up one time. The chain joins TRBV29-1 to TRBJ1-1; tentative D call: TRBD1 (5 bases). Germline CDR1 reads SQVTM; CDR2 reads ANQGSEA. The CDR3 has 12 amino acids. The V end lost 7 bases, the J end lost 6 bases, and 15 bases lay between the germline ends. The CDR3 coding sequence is TGCAGCGCAGGGAGAGGGGAGGCTGAAGCTTTCTTT. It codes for CSAGRGEAEAFF.